The clone carrying this TCR beta chain was counted once. The target antigen is unknown. Viral peptide pools were used in the ViraFEST assay to expand antigen-specific CD4+ T cells, and sequencing came afterward. The culture ran for approximately 9 days before CD4+ T cells were isolated. Vaccine administered to participants consisted of two doses of either BNT162b2 or mRNA-1273. Supplemented with around 9.8 IU/ml IL-2 and approximately 9.7 ug/ml peptides, two million PBMC per well were kept in culture. The data stem from a study of vaccination effects on CD4 cells after COVID-19. About the study: Median timing of post-vaccine samples was 72 days after the second dose.

The method was immunoSEQ multiplex PCR; TCRdb's version includes in-frame clones alone and lacks a portion of them. The sample lists over 50,000 clones, around three quarters occurring once. General study findings and limits: Late in the post-vaccination period, infection-induced and vaccine-induced clones underwent marked clonal contraction. There were few convalescent patients in the study and no early post-infection timepoints.

Specimen: CD4+ T cells from PBMCs cultured with HCoV-229E spike peptides, collected after COVID-19 vaccination. This TCR was sampled from a human donor who received a COVID-19 vaccine.

This CDR3 reads CASRNRAPEAFF. The CDR3 nucleotides read TGTGCCAGTAGGAACAGGGCTCCTGAAGCTTTCTTT. The V gene is TRBV19, the J gene TRBJ1-1, with a possible D match to TRBD1 (6 bases). From germline, CDR1 is LNHDA and CDR2 SQIVND (reference sequence). V lost 6 bases and J 6 bases, leaving 11 bases between the germline ends. The CDR3 contains 12 residues.